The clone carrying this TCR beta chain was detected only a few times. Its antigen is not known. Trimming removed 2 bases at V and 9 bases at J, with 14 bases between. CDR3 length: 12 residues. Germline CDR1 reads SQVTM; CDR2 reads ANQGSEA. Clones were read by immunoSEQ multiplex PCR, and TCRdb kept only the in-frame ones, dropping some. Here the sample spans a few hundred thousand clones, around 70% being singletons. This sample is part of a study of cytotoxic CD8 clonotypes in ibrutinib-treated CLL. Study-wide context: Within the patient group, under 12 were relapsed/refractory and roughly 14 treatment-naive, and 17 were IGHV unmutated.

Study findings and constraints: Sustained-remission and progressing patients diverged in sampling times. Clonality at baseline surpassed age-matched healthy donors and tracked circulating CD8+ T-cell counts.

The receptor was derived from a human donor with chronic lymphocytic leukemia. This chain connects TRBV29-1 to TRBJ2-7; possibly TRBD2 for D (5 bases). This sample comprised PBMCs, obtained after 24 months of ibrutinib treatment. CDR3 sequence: CSVERLGGRQYF. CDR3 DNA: TGCAGCGTTGAACGTCTAGGAGGTAGGCAGTACTTC.